The entry below describes one TCR beta chain. Only a few counts were recorded for this clone. Which antigen it targets is not known. No per-base quality is available; no much larger clone lies one base away. To prepare the library, the immunoSEQ multiplex PCR assay was applied. For the multiplex PCR, a mixture combining 60 forward primers for TCR Vbeta segments and 13 reverse primers for TCR Jbeta segments was used. The CDR3 region of rearranged TCR beta genes was amplified from genomic DNA with a multiplex PCR assay. The amplified TCR beta libraries were sequenced on the Illumina HiSeq System as 87-base-pair reads. The paper's processing steps were these. A later analysis counted about 82 million unique TCR beta chains across the 600 to 850 repertoires, and roughly 10 million of these chains were shared by at least two donors. Raw reads were error-corrected and collapsed into unique sequences with a nearest-neighbor algorithm that merged closely related sequences to remove PCR and sequencing errors. To assign V, D and J gene segments, CDR3 sequences were aligned to IMGT reference sequences. For a sequence to be retained, at least a six-nucleotide match to both a V gene segment and a J gene segment was required. Rearrangements were called productive when the CDR3 lacked stop codons and stayed in frame with V and J; all others were non-productive. Following IMGT convention, CDR3 was defined as the stretch from the second conserved V-encoded cysteine up to the conserved J-encoded phenylalanine. The earlier analysis of about 620 of the donors excluded sequences that lacked an unambiguous match to a single V gene segment. In an earlier analysis of several hundred of the donors, V segments were called functional above 56.7% productive rearrangements and were called segregating when the between-donor standard deviation exceeded 5%. To diagnose cytomegalovirus status from the catalog of TCR beta chain sequences, a statistical classification framework was built. V and J gene assignment, in a later analysis, came from comparing TCR nucleotide sequences with IMGT/GENE-DB human TR gene sequences. The TCRdist pipeline was used in a later analysis to assign CDR3 sequences and most-parsimonious VDJ recombination scenarios. In a later analysis, every TCR beta chain was defined by the combination of its CDR3 amino acid sequence and its V-gene family, and reads without a unique V-gene family were dropped. In a later analysis, 500 to 650 highly shared, low-generation-probability nucleotide sequences were removed to address suspected cross-contamination and a sequencing artifact. A later analysis calculated a clonal expansion index for each public chain from normalized within-repertoire ranks of inferred template counts. In a later analysis, generation probabilities were computed using a VDJ recombination model fitted to out-of-frame rearrangements, and the results were checked against IGoR. A later analysis scored TCR-TCR, TCR-HLA and TCR-CMV co-occurrence with hypergeometric tests, applying a repertoire-size bias correction to TCR pairs. To estimate false discovery rates, a later analysis permuted the HLA or CMV assignments 20 times. In a later analysis, co-occurring TCRs were grouped using DBSCAN, and TCRdist sequence similarity was added for clustering within HLA-allele-positive subsets. For co-occurrence clustering, repertoires with fewer than 30,000 or more than 120,000 public chains were excluded, along with five repertoires with anomalous nucleotide sharing. TCRdb re-hosts the immuneACCESS table, in-frame sequences only. Its copies lack some clones; in the studies checked, an unresolved V gene accounts for under half of them, and the cause for the rest is not known. V and J calls plus clone size are reproduced from that table; the DNA served to infer D and trimming. For this sample the table gives tens of thousands of clones, of which approximately 63% were detected only once. The ten largest clones take up 5% to 6.5% of the sample.

This specimen belongs to a study of cytomegalovirus exposure and HLA in healthy donors (dated by TCRdb to the late 2010s). Concerning the study at large: In an earlier analysis of approximately 500 of the donors, about 270 Gb of sequence data and 100 million or so unique TCR beta sequences from about 179 million T cells were reported. The study used immunosequencing to profile the T cell repertoires of 666 subjects and linked those repertoires to cytomegalovirus serostatus. The later analysis used no new phenotypic data to find candidate immune exposures, relying instead on TCR beta sequences and their occurrence across donors. Donor age, sex, ethnicity and CMV serostatus were collected together with the repertoire data. Among the roughly 380 genotyped donors, about 85% belonged to the genetic ancestry cluster associated with self-reported Caucasian donors. Along with the roughly 700-subject first cohort, a separate validation cohort of 120 different subjects was used. Class I and class II HLA loci were covered by the typing at four-digit resolution. A later analysis re-examined previously published TCR beta repertoires from roughly 720 donors and added high-resolution HLA genotyping to investigate patterns of TCR occurrence. In a later genetic analysis, genome-wide SNP genotypes for about 55% of the 666 donors were used, and that subset was treated as a discovery cohort. About 5 DR-DQ haplotypes were handled as single units for association and clustering, since linkage in the cohort was strong. The aim of the study was to test whether cataloging public T cell receptors could identify signatures of past pathogen exposure. All discovery cohort repertoires had been generated using a single sequencing platform. An early release that covered fewer than 750 HLA-typed donors contained approximately 300 gigabases of sequencing data and roughly 84 million unique TCR sequences. Among a few hundred genotyped donors of the cohort, an average of approximately 240,000 unique TCR beta nucleotide sequences were sequenced per donor, about a sixth of them non-productive. An earlier analysis of 587 of the donors used high-throughput TCR beta sequencing to judge whether each TCR beta V gene segment behaved as functional or pseudogenic. The number of donors typed differed by locus, with 629-630 for A, B, C, DRB1 and DQB1, roughly 520 for DQA1, nearly 610 for DPA1, and about 450 for DPB1. High-throughput TCR immunosequencing, statistical association of individual TCRs with disease status, and machine learning were combined to predict cytomegalovirus infection status. Broad study findings and their caveats: A cluster of highly shared sequence variants was judged likely to be a technical artifact of the sequencing pipeline. Sequencing depth was assumed to be roughly uniform across donors in the presence/absence analyses, though that assumption may not hold. According to a later genetic analysis, donors in an Asian-associated ancestry cluster had fewer N-insertions in productive TCRs than the roughly 700-donor mean. Because the 87-base-pair reads could not distinguish some IMGT-functional V segments, including TRBV6-2 and TRBV6-3, those segments were excluded. Because HLA typing was missing for some donors at each locus, association tests included only the typed subset. Cytomegalovirus status was reported to be diagnosed by the classifier with high specificity and sensitivity in both the original and validation cohorts. Broadly in line with IMGT annotations, most TCR beta V segments showed up in productive rearrangements about 87% or about 30% of the time in an earlier analysis of about 500 of the donors. Strong co-occurrence of HLA alleles, especially DR and DQ, made assigning TCR associations to individual alleles difficult. Linkage disequilibrium might explain the correlated functional status among segregating V segments, but an unknown experimental factor could not be excluded. In a later analysis, the rate of TCR association differed among HLA loci, with DRB1 alleles having the most associated TCRs and HLA-C alleles having the fewest. In a later analysis, most CMV-associated TCR beta chains were found to appear HLA-restricted, with HLA associations seemingly driven largely by CMV exposure. The earlier analysis of approximately 590 of the donors excluded fewer than 20 rarely observed V segments, including chromosome 9 orphons, because counts were too low. In vitro tests confirmed that a few of the cytomegalovirus-associated TCR beta chains recognize cytomegalovirus antigens. Most TCR sequences were observed very rarely across donors, whereas some public TCRs were present in many individuals. A later analysis found that HLA-associated TCR beta chains were more clonally expanded and had lower generation probabilities than equally common non-associated chains. According to a later analysis, parvovirus B19, influenza, CMV and Epstein-Barr virus appeared linked to several top co-occurrence clusters. A further reported finding was that TCR beta sequences accurately predicted the HLA-A and HLA-B alleles for most subjects in the first cohort. In a later analysis, some 18,000 TCR beta sequences were associated with specific HLA alleles at a false discovery rate of 0.05. V-gene and J-gene trimming of TCR beta chains was associated with a missense DCLRE1C variant in a later genetic analysis, and the association was replicated in an independent cohort. The authors suggested that the approach could potentially be extended to other disease states and immunological phenotypes. Immune exposure information for the cohort was limited to CMV serostatus. The study gave a list of 150 to 200 TCR beta chains associated with cytomegalovirus. The cohort was sequenced for TCR beta chains only, and without alpha or paired-chain data the features that could be detected were limited.

The cysteine opens and the phenylalanine closes a CDR3 of 14 amino acids. Left in the record is the CDR3 DNA by itself, 42 bases read in frame from the first base. V was cut back by 6 bases and J by 2 bases, leaving a gap of 13 bases between them. The CDR1 and CDR2 encoded by the germline V gene (reference sequence) are LNHDA and SQIVND. The cohort comprised hundreds of healthy bone marrow donors. At the time of sampling, all cohort members were nominally healthy, though unrecorded immune exposures were likely present. The donor tested CMV seronegative and was one of the 352 seronegative cohort members. A peripheral blood sample was provided by each donor, and peripheral blood mononuclear cells were used for TCR beta sequencing. Genomic DNA was extracted from the blood cell samples with the Qiagen DNeasy Blood Extraction Kit.

This clonotype was sampled from a woman aged 25 to 45 in good health and CMV-seronegative. The sample taken for sequencing was PBMCs. The V gene is TRBV19 and the J gene is TRBJ1-1; the best D guess is TRBD1, with 6 bases matching. The CDR3: CASRADSINTEAFF. Here is the DNA: TGTGCCAGTAGGGCGGACAGTATCAACACTGAAGCTTTCTTT.